The clone carrying this T cell receptor (beta chain) was picked up a small number of times. Its matching antigen is unknown. The PCR made use of 60 Vbeta and 13 Jbeta primers. Method: immunoSEQ multiplex PCR; TCRdb's copy keeps in-frame clones and lacks some. The sample comprises 150,000 to 180,000 clones, about three quarters of which are singletons, and 4% rests with the top ten. The sample belongs to a study of cytomegalovirus exposure and HLA in healthy donors. Whole-study context: The study placed around 80% of its approximately 360 genotyped donors in the Caucasian-associated ancestry cluster. Study-wide results and caveats: In a later analysis, TCR association rates varied by HLA locus: DRB1 most, HLA-C fewest.

The CDR3 runs to 15 residues. CDR1 is SEHNR, CDR2 FQNEAQ, per germline (reference sequence). V dropped 1 base and J dropped 1 base, with 9 bases sitting between them. The chain recombines TRBV7-9 with TRBJ2-3, with D perhaps TRBD1 (6 bases). Sequencing used PBMCs. The sequence was collected from a woman between 35 and 50 years old in good health and CMV-seronegative. CDR3 nucleotide sequence: TGTGCCAGCAGCTTAGAAGGGGGTGGCACAGATACGCAGTATTTT. Protein: CASSLEGGGTDTQYF.